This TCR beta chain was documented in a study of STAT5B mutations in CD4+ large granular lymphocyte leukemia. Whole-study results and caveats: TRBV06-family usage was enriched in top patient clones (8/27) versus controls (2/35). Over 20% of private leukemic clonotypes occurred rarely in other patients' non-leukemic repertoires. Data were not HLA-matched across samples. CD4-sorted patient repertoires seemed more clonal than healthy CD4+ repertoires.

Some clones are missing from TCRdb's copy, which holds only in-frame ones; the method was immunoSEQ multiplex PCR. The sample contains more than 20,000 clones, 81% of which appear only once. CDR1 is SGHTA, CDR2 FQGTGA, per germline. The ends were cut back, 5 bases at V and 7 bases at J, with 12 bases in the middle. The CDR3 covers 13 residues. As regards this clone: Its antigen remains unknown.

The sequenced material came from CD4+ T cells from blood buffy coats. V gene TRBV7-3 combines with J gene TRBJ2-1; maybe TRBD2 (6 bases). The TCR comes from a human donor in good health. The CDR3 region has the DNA TGTGCCAGCAGCCGCTGGGGGGAGAATGAGCAGTTCTTC. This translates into CASSRWGENEQFF.